This T cell receptor beta chain was sequenced during a study of tissue T cells after allogeneic stem cell transplantation. As for time point: mouse harvest day 7 after allogeneic transplant. Tail vein injection delivered 10^7 T-cell-depleted bone marrow cells and 10^6 splenic CD5+ T cells. The CDR3 is 17 amino acids. V lost 1 base, J lost 6 bases, and 11 bases stayed unmatched. Germline-derived CDR1 and CDR2 are MNHDT and YYDKIL. Worth noting for this clone: Genes and germline are mouse. The DNA ends 1 residue before the CDR3 does, and the rest of the CDR3 is filled in from the germline J gene.

Measured with immunoSEQ multiplex PCR; TCRdb has only the in-frame clones, and not every one. This sample yields about 7,900 clones, of which approximately 50% are seen a single time; 8.4% belongs to the top ten. The chain employs TRBV17 and TRBJ1-1; 10 bases are a match to TRBD1. The material sequenced was gut tissue. The clonotype originates from a female BALB/c mouse given C57BL/6 T cells with graft-versus-host disease after an allogeneic hematopoietic cell transplant. CDR3 sequence: CASSRGGPGTGVPEVFF. The part of the CDR3 DNA that was read is TGTGCTAGCAGTAGAGGGGGACCGGGGACAGGGGTACCAGAAGTCTTC.